These 24 T cell receptor beta chains came from one sample sequenced in a study of Ad26.COV2.S vaccination and SARS-CoV-2 variants. This sample's treatment: approximately 18 received Ad26.COV2.S at low or high dose, single or two shots; several received placebo; per-sample allocation not given. After the first vaccine or placebo injection, samples were drawn on day 63. TCRdb keeps only in-frame clones here, not all; method: immunoSEQ multiplex PCR. The data contain around 400,000 clones, about 80% of them seen just once; the ten biggest clones take up more than 7%. Sequences were derived from peripheral blood, sampled in a trial of Ad26.COV2.S vaccine versus placebo. Receptors were obtained from a person between 18 and 65 years old who received the Ad26.COV2.S COVID-19 vaccine or a placebo.

The V and J genes are TRBV3-1 (or the pseudogene TRBV3-2) and TRBJ2-7; TRBD2 aligns across 12 bases. The CDR3 length is 15 residues. Germline loops: CDR1 LGHDT, CDR2 YNNKEL (reference sequence). V trimming: 1 base; J trimming: 5 bases; junction bases outside the gene matches: 3. The DNA for the CDR3 is TGTGCCAGCAGCCAAGGACTAGCGGGAGCCAACGAGCAGTACTTC. Translated: CASSQGLAGANEQYF.

There are a few counts of this clone. This chain connects TRBV12-5 to TRBJ1-1, with a tentative D call TRBD1 (5 bases). The CDR3 extends over 17 amino acids. The V end was cut by 0 bases, the J end by 3 bases, with 17 bases between. Per germline, CDR1 LGHNT and CDR2 FRNRAP. The CDR3 protein is CASGLVLGRAKDTEAFF. Written as DNA, the CDR3 is TGTGCTAGTGGTTTGGTCTTGGGCAGGGCGAAGGACACTGAAGCTTTCTTT. Together with reference TRBV12-5 and TRBJ1-1, the CDR3 gives the full variable domain: DARVTQTPRHKVTEMGQEVTMRCQPILGHNTVFWYRQTMMQGLELLAYFRNRAPLDDSGMPKDRFSAEMPDATLATLKIQPSEPRDSAVYFCASGLVLGRAKDTEAFFGQGTRLTVV.

CDR3 bases: TGCAGTGCTAGTCCTAGGCAGGGTCAGCCCCAGCATTTT. Its translation: CSASPRQGQPQHF. This chain joins TRBV20-1 and TRBJ1-5; possibly TRBD1 for D (5 bases). This CDR3 is built from 13 residues. Trimming took 3 bases from V and 6 from J, leaving 12 bases between them. CDR1 is DFQATT and CDR2 is SNEGSKA in the germline V gene (reference sequence).

This rearrangement joins TRBV15 to TRBJ2-5; D ambiguous. CDR1 is LNHNV and CDR2 is YYDKDF in the germline V gene (reference sequence). V lost 1 base to trimming and J lost 1 base, with 13 bases between them. CDR3 size: 16 residues. In DNA, the CDR3 is TGTGCCACCAGCAGAGGGGGAAGCGAGTTCCAAGAGACCCAGTACTTC. Protein: CATSRGGSEFQETQYF. Full variable domain (missing parts from reference TRBV15 and TRBJ2-5): DAMVIQNPRYQVTQFGKPVTLSCSQTLNHNVMYWYQQKSSQAPKLLFHYYDKDFNNEADTPDNFQSRRPNTSFCFLDIRSPGLGDTAMYLCATSRGGSEFQETQYFGPGTRLLVL.

CDR3: CASSSPGSGNTIYF. As DNA, the CDR3 is TGCGCCAGCAGCTCTCCAGGCTCTGGAAACACCATATATTTT. The chain couples TRBV5-1 to TRBJ1-3, with D unresolved. This CDR3 is built from 14 residues. V was shortened by 3 bases and J by 0 bases, with 7 bases between the two germline ends. Germline V gives CDR1 SGHRS, CDR2 YFSETQ.

This clone was seen only once. This chain links TRBV7-2 with TRBJ1-2; 8 nucleotides agree with TRBD1. CDR1 is SGHTA and CDR2 is FQGNSA in the germline V gene. Trimming cost V 1 base and J 6 bases; bases outside gene matches: 10. The CDR3 loop spans 16 amino acids. CDR3 nucleotides: TGTGCCAGCAGCTTAGGGCTTAGAGTGACAGGGGATGGCTACACCTTC. Protein product: CASSLGLRVTGDGYTF. Full variable domain (rest looked up from reference TRBV7-2 and TRBJ1-2): GAGVSQSPSNKVTEKGKDVELRCDPISGHTALYWYRQSLGQGLEFLIYFQGNSAPDKSGLPSDRFSAERTGGSVSTLTIQRTQQEDSAVYLCASSLGLRVTGDGYTFGSGTRLTVV.

The chain uses TRBV27 and TRBJ1-5; D gene unclear. CDR1 and CDR2 from the germline V gene are MNHEY and SMNVEV (reference sequence). The CDR3 contains 12 residues. V was trimmed by 5 bases and J by 3 bases, leaving 5 bases between them. CDR3 amino acids: CASSNYNQPQHF. In DNA, the CDR3 is TGTGCCAGCAGTAACTACAATCAGCCCCAGCATTTT.

The rearrangement links TRBV6-1 to TRBJ1-3; TRBD1 is a possible D gene (5 bases). Germline CDR1 and CDR2: MNHNS and SASEGT. Trimming left V 5 bases short and J 0 bases short, with 8 bases between. The CDR3 is 14 amino acids. CDR3 amino acids: CASSPTDSGNTIYF. The CDR3 coding sequence is TGTGCCAGCAGTCCGACAGACTCTGGAAACACCATATATTTT.

The rearrangement links TRBV12-5 to TRBJ2-3, with 7 bases fitting TRBD2. The CDR3 totals 13 residues. With V trimmed by 11 bases and J by 2 bases, 7 bases remained unmatched. Germline V gene sequence: CDR1 LGHNT, CDR2 FRNRAP. In DNA, the CDR3 is TGTGCTGTGGGGAGCGGGACCACAGATACGCAGTATTTT. Translated, it gives CAVGSGTTDTQYF.

Only one count was recorded for this clone. J is TRBJ1-1 and V is TRBV29-1, with D possibly TRBD1 on 5 matching bases. Germline V gene data show CDR1 as SQVTM and CDR2 as ANQGSEA. The CDR3 loop spans 12 amino acids. Trimming took 6 bases from V and 10 from J, leaving 18 bases between them. CDR3 protein: CSVGGVVLRAFF. The CDR3 region has the DNA TGCAGCGTCGGAGGGGTTGTTCTTCGAGCTTTCTTT.

CDR3 protein: CASSFRGPMVETQYF. CDR3 sequence (DNA): TGCGCCAGCAGCTTCAGGGGTCCTATGGTAGAGACCCAGTACTTC. V is TRBV5-1 and J is TRBJ2-5; tentative D call: TRBD1 (6 bases). The germline gives CDR1 SGHRS, CDR2 YFSETQ. This CDR3 has 15 amino acids. Trimming took off 2 bases at V and 4 bases at J, with 15 bases between the two ends.

The genes are TRBV11-2 and TRBJ1-2, with 7 nucleotides matching TRBD1. With V trimmed by 5 bases and J by 2 bases, 8 bases remained unmatched. From germline, CDR1 is SGHAT and CDR2 FQNNGV. This CDR3 is 15 amino acids long. The DNA of the CDR3 is TGTGCCAGCAGCCAGGTGGGGACAGCCAACTATGGCTACACCTTC. Residues: CASSQVGTANYGYTF.

V is TRBV7-4 and J is TRBJ2-3; TRBD2 matches 9 bases. Looked up from germline, CDR1 is SGHVT and CDR2 is SQSDAQ. With 3 bases clipped from V and 3 bases from J, the junction kept 7 bases outside the gene matches. The CDR3 consists of 16 residues. CDR3 sequence: CASSLSCGGETDTQYF. The CDR3 DNA follows: TGTGCCAGCAGCTTGTCCTGCGGGGGGGAAACAGATACGCAGTATTTT.

V gene TRBV10-3 combines with J gene TRBJ2-2, with D unclear. Per the germline V gene, CDR1 is ENHRY and CDR2 is SYGVKD. Trimming shortened V by 3 bases and J by 7 bases, and 3 bases separated the two germline ends. This CDR3 is built from 11 residues. The CDR3: CAISDFGELFF. The CDR3 nucleotides are TGTGCCATCAGTGACTTCGGGGAGCTGTTTTTT.

The J gene is TRBJ2-7, the V gene TRBV6-5; 8 bases match TRBD1. CDR1 and CDR2 (germline): MNHEY, SVGAGI. This CDR3 contains 14 residues. V gave up 10 bases and J gave up 3 bases; unmatched junction bases: 11. The CDR3 DNA sequence: TGTGCCATTATCCCAGGGGGCTCGGTCTACGAGCAGTACTTC. The encoded protein is CAIIPGGSVYEQYF.

The chain combines TRBV7-8 with TRBJ2-5; D gene ambiguous. This CDR3 is 16 amino acids long. Germline CDR1 and CDR2: SGHVS and FQNEAQ. V shed 0 bases and J shed 5 bases, with 16 bases lying between them. The CDR3, as DNA: TGTGCCAGCAGCTTAGCGATGGAAGGGTTCGGGGAGACCCAGTACTTC. It is translated as CASSLAMEGFGETQYF.

This clone has a handful of counts. The chain has TRBV2 and TRBJ1-2; D might be TRBD1 (5 bases). V lost 7 bases to trimming and J lost 7 bases, with 10 bases between them. This CDR3 region has 11 residues. Germline V lookup: CDR1 SNHLY, CDR2 FYNNEI. The CDR3 nucleotides read TGTGCCAGCACACAGGCGGGTGGCTACACCTTC. The encoded protein is CASTQAGGYTF.

The rearrangement joins TRBV3-1 (or the pseudogene TRBV3-2) to TRBJ2-1; 10 bases align to TRBD2. Per germline, CDR1 LGHDT and CDR2 YNNKEL (reference sequence). This CDR3 has 16 amino acids. After removal of 0 bases from V and 6 bases from J, the junction contained 5 bases not matched to a gene. CDR3: CASSQEVLAGLNEQFF. The CDR3, as DNA: TGTGCCAGCAGCCAAGAGGTACTAGCGGGACTCAATGAGCAGTTCTTC.

The V call is TRBV6-5, the J call TRBJ2-5; 10 nucleotides line up with TRBD1. Germline lookup yields CDR1 MNHEY and CDR2 SVGAGI. The CDR3 is made up of 14 amino acids. Losses at the gene ends were 3 bases for V and 5 bases for J; bases not matched to a gene: 3. The CDR3 loop is CASSYGTGAETQYF. The CDR3 DNA sequence: TGTGCCAGCAGTTATGGGACAGGGGCCGAGACCCAGTACTTC.

The chain carries TRBV12-3 or TRBV12-4 and TRBJ1-2, with D tentatively TRBD1 (5 bases). The CDR3 has 13 residues. V lost 6 bases and J lost 6, with 14 bases in between. CDR3 coding DNA: TGTGCCAGCAGCCGCCTCAGGGTCGATGGCTACACCTTC. Amino acid sequence: CASSRLRVDGYTF.

This chain connects TRBV19 to TRBJ1-4; 8 bases map to TRBD1. CDR3 size: 14 residues. Germline trimming cut 6 bases from V and 4 bases from J; bases unmatched to any gene: 4. The germline V gene has CDR1 LNHDA and CDR2 SQIVND (reference sequence). The CDR3 loop reads CASRRTGRNEKLFF. The CDR3 DNA sequence: TGTGCCAGTAGGCGGACAGGGCGTAATGAAAAACTGTTTTTT.

This clone turned up a few times. The chain employs TRBV7-2 and TRBJ1-2; D is ambiguous. Germline CDR1 reads SGHTA; CDR2 reads FQGNSA. V dropped 4 bases and J dropped 6 bases, with 12 bases sitting between them. This CDR3 is built from 13 residues. CDR3 DNA sequence: TGTGCCAGCAGCTACCTTGGGGTGGATGGCTACACCTTC. It specifies CASSYLGVDGYTF.

The chain couples TRBV28 to TRBJ1-2; D remains ambiguous. The germline CDR1 and CDR2 sequences are MDHEN and SYDVKM. Trimming took 3 bases from V and 5 from J, leaving 19 bases between them. This CDR3 spans 16 amino acids. This chain's CDR3 is CASSFHLAGPDYGYTF. The CDR3 DNA reads as TGTGCCAGCAGTTTCCACTTAGCGGGCCCAGATTATGGCTACACCTTC.

This clone was observed once. The rearrangement links TRBV6-6 to TRBJ2-2; D unclear. With 2 bases removed from V and 1 base from J, the gap between germline ends came to 5 bases. Germline V gene sequence: CDR1 MNHNY, CDR2 SVGAGI (reference sequence). CDR3 length: 14 residues. The CDR3 DNA sequence: TGTGCCAGCAGTTACGGCAGGAACACCGGGGAGCTGTTTTTT. This gives the protein CASSYGRNTGELFF.